This T cell receptor (beta chain) was captured in a study of CD8 T cells in Susac syndrome (dated by TCRdb to the late 2010s). A note on the overall study: Repertoire sequencing was used to test whether CD8+ T cell activation and differentiation in Susac syndrome was antigen driven.

Study-level results and caveats: The number of individuals in the TCR sequencing and HLA analysis was recognized as being relatively small.

RNA was extracted with the RNeasy kit and about 0.5 to 1 ug was reverse transcribed using random hexamers. The immunoSEQ multiplex PCR assay, covering 54 Vbeta and 13 Jbeta segments, was used to amplify TCR beta CDR3 regions. Bias from PCR amplification was corrected by using a synthetic template baseline for primer optimization and for computational correction. The published analysis was carried out like this. Only productive sequences were kept, with reads annotated to V, D and J genes according to IMGT and analyzed in immunoSEQ Analyzer. To calculate clonality, Shannon entropy was normalized by log2 of the number of productive unique sequences and then subtracted from one. For each patient and control, public and private clones were evaluated within the 100 most prevalent clones. A clone was defined as Susac-specific if it was absent from the healthy and MS cohorts, from some 1,100 published viral clones and from other ImmuneACCESS disease sequences. TCRdb reworked the public reads: Q25 trimming with fastp, MiXCR clone assembly, productive beta chains retained. Each record represents a unique CDR3 protein, reported with the most common genes and DNA among its rows. The V and J calls were not made by the authors but by TCRdb's processing. The sample contains over 300,000 distinct CDR3 sequences, 92% of them found a single time. The top ten constitute roughly 0.07% of the sample.

As concerns this clonotype: Its binding antigen is unknown. Qualities for individual bases were not recorded, and no much larger clone is one base off.

Peripheral blood CD8+ and CD4+ T cells from healthy donors, Susac syndrome patients and multiple sclerosis patients were profiled by high-throughput TCR beta sequencing. Treatment-naive patients with stable or active relapsing-remitting disease fulfilling revised McDonald criteria were used as multiple sclerosis controls. Bulk CD8+ and CD4+ T cells were purified by magnetic negative isolation, while CD8+ TEMRA cells were enriched using FACS. Blood was drawn into EDTA tubes, processed within 24 hours, and PBMCs were isolated by density gradient centrifugation. PBMCs intended for TCR sequencing were frozen in liquid nitrogen and were later thawed in a 37 degrees C water bath. The sorted or isolated CD4+, CD8+ and CD8+ TEMRA cells had a purity of 90% or higher. V is pared back by 8 bases and J by 2 bases, with 12 bases lying between the germline termini. The CDR3 starts with the cysteine, ends with the phenylalanine, and has 13 residues. Solely the CDR3 DNA is kept, with 39 bases framed from the first base. CDR1 is given as SGHDN and CDR2 as FVKESK, both from the germline V gene.

The sequence is built from TRBV14 and TRBJ1-1; matching of 6 bases hints at TRBD1 as the D gene. This TCR was recovered from a human donor with multiple sclerosis. Material: CD4+ T cells from PBMCs. At the DNA level, the sequence is TGTGCCAGCTCACAGGGAGGTAACACTGAAGCTTTCTTT. This encodes CASSQGGNTEAFF. The reference TRBV14 and TRBJ1-1 proteins fill in what lies around the CDR3, so the full variable domain reads EAGVTQFPSHSVIEKGQTVTLRCDPISGHDNLYWYRRVMGKEIKFLLHFVKESKQDESGMPNNRFLAERTGGTYSTLKVQPAELEDSGVYFCASSQGGNTEAFFGQGTRLTVV.